The 29 T cell receptor beta chains below come from one sample, sequenced in a study of blood T cells in healthy people across ages. Together with a sample-barcoded 5' primer, a J-beta primer mix was included in a second PCR lasting about 7 to 12 cycles. TCRdb analysed the 5' RACE reads with MiXCR anew, one entry per CDR3 protein. The table lists 500,000 to 700,000 distinct CDR3 sequences, about 28% of them singletons, with less than 20% in the top ten. The sample comprised blood. The receptors were gathered from a woman older than 75 in good health.

This clonotype occurred many times. The gene calls are TRBV29-1 and TRBJ1-4; TRBD1 matches 9 bases. This CDR3 has 13 residues. V dropped 6 bases and J dropped 7; count of bases not matched to a gene: 6. Per the germline V gene, CDR1 is SQVTM and CDR2 is ANQGSEA. The CDR3 bases are TGCAGCGTGGACAGGGGAGGTGGTGAAAAACTGTTTTTT. It yields the protein CSVDRGGGEKLFF.

There are many counts of this clonotype. CDR3 bases: TGCAGTGCTAGAGATTGGGGCAGGGGGCGGAGGAGAGATCAAGAGACCCAGTACTTC. Its protein product is CSARDWGRGRRRDQETQYF. The V and J genes are TRBV20-1 and TRBJ2-5; 8 bases match TRBD1. This CDR3 comprises 19 residues. J was trimmed by 2 bases and V by 0 bases; bases with no gene match: 17. Germline-derived CDR1 and CDR2 are DFQATT and SNEGSKA (reference sequence).

This clonotype was recorded a few times. Just one base apart from a much larger clone, this may be a read error. This sequence joins TRBV12-3 or TRBV12-4 and TRBJ2-5; D possibly corresponds to TRBD2 (5 bases). Trimming shortened V by 3 bases and J by 6 bases, and 23 bases separated the two germline ends. The CDR3 has 17 residues. This CDR3 is CASSLELRTGMGKTQYF. The CDR3 bases are TGTGCCAGCAGTTTGGAATTGCGGACGGGGATGGGAAAGACCCAGTACTTC.

V gene TRBV5-6 combines with J gene TRBJ2-5, with D possibly being TRBD1 (7 bases). Trimming removed 0 bases at V and 2 bases at J, with 14 bases between. Germline loops: CDR1 SGHDT, CDR2 YYEEEE. The CDR3 contains 16 residues. The CDR3 nucleotides read TGTGCCAGCAGCTTGGTTCAGGGGGGATTTCAAGAGACCCAGTACTTC. Translation: CASSLVQGGFQETQYF.

The J gene is TRBJ1-5, the V gene TRBV7-9, with a possible D match to TRBD1 (5 bases). The length of the CDR3 is 18 residues. V was shortened by 2 bases and J by 0 bases, with 17 bases between the two germline ends. Germline CDR1 and CDR2: SEHNR and FQNEAQ (reference sequence). The CDR3 DNA follows: TGTGCCAGCAGCTTATCCCGCCAGGGCTTATATAGCAATCAGCCCCAGCATTTT. Encoded protein: CASSLSRQGLYSNQPQHF.

This clonotype was seen at least ten times. The gene calls are TRBV12-3 or TRBV12-4 and TRBJ1-4; 7 bases map to TRBD1. Trimming cost V 4 bases and J 0 bases; bases outside gene matches: 11. This CDR3 is built from 18 residues. The CDR3, as DNA: TGTGCCAGCAGTTCAACATCAGGGGGAGTAACAACTAATGAAAAACTGTTTTTT. Protein: CASSSTSGGVTTNEKLFF.

Here the CDR3 reads CASSYAGGDEYF. The CDR3 nucleotides are TGTGCCAGCAGTTACGCCGGGGGCGATGAGTACTTC. The rearrangement uses TRBV6-6 and TRBJ2-5; D is perhaps TRBD1 or TRBD2 (6 bases each). Deletions cut 2 bases from V and 12 bases from J, with 13 bases between. This CDR3 has 12 amino acids. Germline V lookup: CDR1 MNHNY, CDR2 SVGAGI (reference sequence).

The chain couples TRBV7-9 to TRBJ2-4; TRBD2 is a possible D gene (6 bases). Germline CDR1 and CDR2: SEHNR and FQNEAQ (reference sequence). The V end was cut by 7 bases, the J end by 0 bases, with 25 bases between. This CDR3 has 19 residues. CDR3 nucleotides: TGTGCCAGCACCACCGCTAGCAGCTTATCGCGGGAAGCCAAAAACATTCAGTACTTC. This encodes CASTTASSLSREAKNIQYF.

This clonotype was seen just once. This may come from a read error, since a much larger clone is one base off. This chain uses TRBV12-3 or TRBV12-4 with TRBJ2-3, with D possibly being TRBD2 (6 bases). The CDR3 loop spans 15 amino acids. As DNA, the CDR3 is TGTGCCAGCAGTTTACGGCAGGGACTCACAGATACGCAGTGTTTT. Encoded protein: CASSLRQGLTDTQCF.

The sample holds many counts of this clonotype. The CDR3 sequence: CAISEQGAREKLFF. CDR3 bases: TGTGCCATCAGTGAACAGGGGGCTAGGGAAAAACTGTTTTTT. This chain joins TRBV10-3 and TRBJ1-4; 9 bases match TRBD1. CDR1 is ENHRY and CDR2 is SYGVKD in the germline V gene. The CDR3 has 14 residues. Trimming cost V 3 bases and J 8 bases; bases outside gene matches: 4.

This clonotype appeared many times. V is TRBV3-1 and J is TRBJ2-1, with 10 nucleotides matching TRBD2. CDR3 length: 15 residues. The V gene's germline CDR1 is LGHDT and CDR2 YNNKEL (reference sequence). Trimming took 4 bases from V and 4 from J; bases not matched to a gene: 4. CDR3 DNA: TGTGCCAGCAGCCCCAGAGCGGGGGGGTACAATGAGCAGTTCTTC. Protein: CASSPRAGGYNEQFF.

This clonotype was seen once. This chain uses TRBV20-1 with TRBJ2-7; D is unclear. The CDR3 extends over 14 amino acids. Germline CDR1 is DFQATT and CDR2 is SNEGSKA (reference sequence). Trimming cost V 7 bases and J 2 bases, with 18 bases left between them. Here the CDR3 reads CSVLPRLGAYEQYF. DNA of the CDR3: TGCAGTGTCCTGCCCCGGCTAGGCGCCTACGAGCAGTACTTC.

As for this clonotype: The junction and the germline gene differ at one end; a read error may be behind it. This chain links TRBV6-2 or TRBV6-3 with TRBJ1-5; D remains unclear. CDR1 and CDR2 (germline): MNHEY, SVGEGT. The CDR3 runs to 13 residues. The CDR3 DNA reads as TGTGCCAGCAGTGCCAACAGAAATCAGCTCCAGCATTTT. Protein: CASSANRNQLQHF.

This clonotype was seen at least ten times. The V gene is TRBV28, the J gene TRBJ1-2; 7 nucleotides line up with TRBD1. Unmatched junction bases numbered 8, after V lost 1 base and J lost 3 bases. CDR1 and CDR2 (germline): MDHEN, SYDVKM. There are 16 residues in the CDR3. DNA of the CDR3: TGTGCCAGCAGTTTATTCGGTCGGCAGGGGGACTATGGCTACACCTTC. Translating gives CASSLFGRQGDYGYTF.

This clonotype came up a few times. A much bigger clone sits one base away, suggesting this may be a read error. V gene TRBV29-1 combines with J gene TRBJ2-7, with D unresolved. The CDR3 covers 13 residues. Germline lookup yields CDR1 SQVTM and CDR2 ANQGSEA. CDR3 DNA sequence: TGCAGCGCCCGGATGCTTAGCTCCCACGAGCAGTACTTC. It translates to CSARMLSSHEQYF.

This clonotype was detected a few times. The rearrangement links TRBV13 to TRBJ2-1, with no clear D. Per the germline V gene, CDR1 is PRHDT and CDR2 is FYEKMQ (reference sequence). The CDR3 has 11 residues. Trimming pared 4 bases from V and 7 bases from J, leaving 5 bases between. This CDR3 reads CASSSLNEQFF. The CDR3 DNA follows: TGTGCCAGCAGCTCACTGAATGAGCAGTTCTTC.

Many counts were recorded for this clonotype. This rearrangement joins TRBV6-5 to TRBJ1-2; TRBD1 matches 9 bases. Germline V gene sequence: CDR1 MNHEY, CDR2 SVGAGI. The CDR3 is 13 amino acids. V trimming: 9 bases; J trimming: 4 bases; junction bases outside the gene matches: 6. In DNA, the CDR3 is TGTGCCAGTGGACAGGGGCTCCTCTATGGCTACACCTTC. As protein: CASGQGLLYGYTF.

The table lists this clonotype with a few counts. The genes are TRBV21-1 and TRBJ2-7; the table's D call, TRBD1, has no DNA check behind it. TRBV21-1 is reported as a pseudogene. CDR3 length: 13 amino acids. Here the CDR3 DNA reads TGTGCCAGCAGCAGGACAGGGCATGTCGAGCAGTACTTC. Amino acid sequence: CASSRTGHVEQYF.

This clonotype showed up many times. The J gene is TRBJ2-1, the V gene TRBV5-1; D ambiguous. V lost 4 bases, J lost 0 bases, and 17 bases lay in between. The CDR3 is 17 amino acids. CDR1 and CDR2 (germline): SGHRS, YFSETQ. The CDR3 DNA reads TGCGCCAGCAGCACACGCCGAACGGGCGGCTCCTACAATGAGCAGTTCTTC. This gives the protein CASSTRRTGGSYNEQFF.

The chain is built from TRBV5-4 and TRBJ2-2; 12 bases match TRBD2. V was clipped by 4 bases and J by 0 bases; unmatched bases: 16. Germline loops: CDR1 SGHNT, CDR2 YYREEE (reference sequence). The CDR3 contains 21 residues. CDR3 nucleotide sequence: TGTGCCAGCAGCCCTTACCTGACTAGCGGGGGAACCATTGCGAACACCGGGGAGCTGTTTTTT. Translating gives CASSPYLTSGGTIANTGELFF. Looking up the rest from reference TRBV5-4 and TRBJ2-2 gives the full variable domain: ETGVTQSPTHLIKTRGQQVTLRCSSQSGHNTVSWYQQALGQGPQFIFQYYREEENGRGNFPPRFSGLQFPNYSSELNVNALELDDSALYLCASSPYLTSGGTIANTGELFFGEGSRLTVL.

Of note for this clonotype: This could be a read error, since a much larger clone is one nucleotide away. J is TRBJ2-3 and V is TRBV10-3; a possible D gene is TRBD2 (6 bases). Trimming removed 6 bases at V and 1 base at J, with 11 bases between. From germline, CDR1 is ENHRY and CDR2 SYGVKD. The CDR3 is 14 residues long. The CDR3 is CAIRVGGGTDTQYF. CDR3 nucleotide sequence: TGTGCCATCAGGGTAGGCGGGGGCACAGATACGCAGTATTTT.

The table lists this clonotype with many counts. V usage is TRBV3-1 and J usage is TRBJ2-1; 7 nucleotides match TRBD1. CDR3 length: 14 amino acids. CDR1 LGHDT and CDR2 YNNKEL come from the germline V gene (reference sequence). The junction had 3 bases not matched to a gene; V was cut back by 1 base and J by 6 bases. DNA for the CDR3: TGTGCCAGCAGCCAAGTGGCAGGGGGCAATGAGCAGTTCTTC. It specifies CASSQVAGGNEQFF.

This clonotype showed up many times. The CDR3 spells CASSSGQGDPYTF. In DNA form, the CDR3 reads TGTGCCAGCTCATCGGGACAGGGGGATCCCTACACCTTC. This chain joins TRBV18 and TRBJ1-2, with TRBD1 identical over 11 bases. The germline gives CDR1 KGHSH, CDR2 LQKENI. The CDR3 length is 13 residues. With V trimmed by 5 bases and J by 10 bases, 6 bases remained unmatched. The variable domain in full, with the rest retrieved from reference TRBV18 and TRBJ1-2, is NAGVMQNPRHLVRRRGQEARLRCSPMKGHSHVYWYRQLPEEGLKFMVYLQKENIIDESGMPKERFSAEFPKEGPSILRIQQVVRGDSAAYFCASSSGQGDPYTFGSGTRLTVV.

This clonotype was counted ten times or more. This rearrangement joins TRBV9 to TRBJ2-5; weak D call: TRBD2 (5 bases). In germline, CDR1 is SGDLS, CDR2 YYNGEE. The germline V and J ends were trimmed by 0 bases and 4 bases, with 10 bases remaining between them. This CDR3 has 14 amino acids. CDR3 loop: CASSVGVAIETQYF. The CDR3 DNA reads as TGTGCCAGCAGCGTAGGGGTAGCGATAGAGACCCAGTACTTC.

The chain carries TRBV21-1 and TRBJ1-2; whether TRBD1, the table's D call, matches the DNA was not checked. TRBV21-1 constitutes a pseudogene. CDR3 length equals 14 residues. CDR3 coding DNA: TGTGCCAGCAGGACACAGGGGTCCAACTATGGCTACACCTTC. It translates to CASRTQGSNYGYTF.

The sample holds a few counts of this clonotype. V and J are TRBV18 and TRBJ1-2, with a tentative D call TRBD1 (5 bases). Trimming took off 3 bases at V and 3 bases at J, with 8 bases between the two ends. Germline assignment: CDR1 KGHSH and CDR2 LQKENI. The CDR3 loop spans 13 amino acids. Here the CDR3 reads CASSPPGYYGYTF. CDR3 nucleotide sequence: TGTGCCAGCTCACCGCCAGGGTACTATGGCTACACCTTC.

The chain employs TRBV28 and TRBJ1-2; D is undetermined. The CDR3 has 13 amino acids. V shed 6 bases and J shed 2 bases, with 10 bases lying between them. Looked up from germline, CDR1 is MDHEN and CDR2 is SYDVKM. The CDR3 coding sequence is TGTGCCAGCAGGTTCACACACAACTATGGCTACACCTTC. It yields the protein CASRFTHNYGYTF.

This chain joins TRBV5-1 and TRBJ1-4; D is undetermined. There are 14 residues in the CDR3. Between the trimmed V and J ends, which lost 1 base and 4 bases, there was a span of 8 bases. CDR1 and CDR2 (germline): SGHRS, YFSETQ. CDR3 nucleotides: TGCGCCAGCAGCTTGAGGAGCCGTAATGAAAAACTGTTTTTT. Translating it yields CASSLRSRNEKLFF.

Ten or more counts support this clonotype. J is TRBJ2-7 and V is TRBV30, with 10 bases that match TRBD1. Germline V lookup: CDR1 GTSNPN, CDR2 SVGIG (reference sequence). The CDR3 length is 14 residues. V lost 3 bases and J lost 3; bases outside the gene matches: 5. This CDR3 is CAWRSTGGFYEQYF. The CDR3 DNA reads as TGTGCCTGGAGGTCGACAGGGGGCTTCTACGAGCAGTACTTC.